Given below is one T cell receptor beta chain in context. Antigen unknown. The sample belongs to a study of cytomegalovirus exposure and HLA in healthy donors. The length of the CDR3 is 18 residues. V shed 8 bases and J shed 0 bases, with 25 bases lying between them. Germline CDR1 and CDR2: LGHNA and YNFKEQ. PCR used 60 Vbeta primers and 13 Jbeta primers. Produced via immunoSEQ multiplex PCR; TCRdb's table is partial and in-frame only. The sample contains fewer than 120,000 clones, around three quarters of which appear only once. Study results and limitations: Later analysis identified a missense DCLRE1C variant that was linked to TCR beta V- and J-gene trimming. Clonal expansion was found to be greater in HLA-associated TCR beta chains than in equally common others in a later analysis. Altogether, 150 or so TCR beta chains were recorded as cytomegalovirus-associated. CMV serostatus alone was available as immune exposure information.

J is TRBJ1-1 and V is TRBV4-2, with a tentative D call TRBD1 (6 bases). Sequencing used PBMCs. The receptor's source is a woman under 40 in good health and CMV-seronegative. The CDR3 DNA reads as TGTGCCAGCCAGCCAAGGGAGGGGGAAGGGTCTGTGAACACTGAAGCTTTCTTT. Residues: CASQPREGEGSVNTEAFF.